The 13 T cell receptor beta chains below all came from one sample that was sequenced in a study of CD8+CD57+ T cells in acquired aplastic anemia. TCR beta VDJ combinations and CDR3 sequences were profiled from genomic DNA. TCRdb reprocessed the reads via MiXCR and lists one record per CDR3 protein. The top ten hold 1.1% of the sample, which has about 160,000 distinct CDR3 sequences, roughly 45% seen once. Sample: sorted CD4+, CD8+, or CD8+CD57+ T cells (not recorded which) from PBMCs. The source is a human donor in good health.

The chain has TRBV5-1 and TRBJ2-5, with 7 bases aligning to TRBD2. V lost 1 base to trimming and J lost 3 bases; unmatched junction nucleotides: 6. The germline V gene encodes CDR1 SGHRS and CDR2 YFSETQ. There are 15 residues in the CDR3. The CDR3 DNA reads TGCGCCAGCAGCTTGACCCTAGCGGATGAAGAGACCCAGTACTTC. This gives the protein CASSLTLADEETQYF.

This clonotype came up a few times. V usage is TRBV15 and J usage is TRBJ1-1; 9 bases align to TRBD1. The CDR3 is 14 amino acids. V gave up 6 bases and J gave up 1 base; unmatched junction bases: 3. Germline V gene sequence: CDR1 LNHNV, CDR2 YYDKDF (reference sequence). CDR3 in amino acids: CATSRDRENTEAFF. The DNA of the CDR3 is TGTGCCACCAGTCGGGACAGGGAGAACACTGAAGCTTTCTTT.

This clonotype was counted ten times or more. V and J are TRBV19 and TRBJ2-7; 7 bases map to TRBD1. Germline V gives CDR1 LNHDA, CDR2 SQIVND (reference sequence). The V and J ends lost 4 bases and 1 base, in that order; junction bases with no gene match: 7. The length of the CDR3 is 15 residues. The CDR3 region has the DNA TGTGCCAGTAGTAAGGACAGGCCTTCATCCTACGAGCAGTACTTC. This encodes CASSKDRPSSYEQYF.

This clonotype showed up just a few times. This may stem from a read error, because a much larger clone lies one nucleotide away. This chain uses TRBV11-2 with TRBJ1-2; D might be TRBD1 (6 bases). In germline, CDR1 is SGHAT, CDR2 FQNNGV. The CDR3 is 10 amino acids. The CDR3 reads CASSWGGCTF. CDR3 nucleotides: TGTGCCAGCAGCTGGGGGGGCTGCACCTTC.

This clonotype was detected once. The genes are TRBV25-1 and TRBJ2-1, with D perhaps TRBD2 (6 bases). The germline V and J ends were trimmed by 8 bases and 5 bases, with 13 bases remaining between them. This CDR3 contains 13 residues. The germline V gene encodes CDR1 MGHDK and CDR2 SYGVNS. CDR3 protein: CASRGYANNEQFF. In DNA form, the CDR3 reads TGTGCCAGCCGGGGGTACGCTAACAATGAGCAGTTCTTC.

The chain joins TRBV7-2 to TRBJ2-7; no reliable D call. V lost 5 bases and J lost 3, with 11 bases in between. The CDR3 contains 13 residues. The V gene's germline CDR1 is SGHTA and CDR2 FQGNSA. In DNA, the CDR3 is TGTGCCAGCAGCCCAAGGGAACACTACGAGCAGTACTTC. This gives the protein CASSPREHYEQYF.

The chain couples TRBV7-6 to TRBJ2-2; D call uncertain. V was pared by 8 bases and J by 0 bases, with 4 bases between. The CDR3 is 12 amino acids. Looked up from germline, CDR1 is SGHVS and CDR2 is FNYEAQ. CDR3 DNA: TGTGCCAGCGGTACGAACACCGGGGAGCTGTTTTTT. Its protein product is CASGTNTGELFF.

The chain couples TRBV25-1 to TRBJ2-1; 8 bases align to TRBD2. This CDR3 has 13 amino acids. J lost 6 bases, V lost 2 bases, and 0 bases had no gene match. Germline loops: CDR1 MGHDK, CDR2 SYGVNS. The CDR3 bases are TGTGCCAGCAGTGAAGCGGGGGGCAATGAGCAGTTCTTC. It yields the protein CASSEAGGNEQFF.

This clonotype was found many times. The rearrangement links TRBV6-1 to TRBJ1-5; maybe TRBD1 (5 bases). Germline lookup yields CDR1 MNHNS and CDR2 SASEGT. The ends were cut back, 0 bases at V and 4 bases at J, with 10 bases in the middle. The length of the CDR3 is 15 residues. The CDR3 sequence is CASSEAAGPNQPQHF. The CDR3 DNA sequence: TGTGCCAGCAGTGAAGCGGCAGGGCCTAATCAGCCCCAGCATTTT.

This clonotype was seen many times. The chain uses TRBV14 and TRBJ2-5; D is ambiguous. CDR1 is SGHDN, CDR2 FVKESK, per germline. V dropped 5 bases and J dropped 5 bases, with 12 bases sitting between them. The CDR3 totals 13 residues. The chain's CDR3 is CASSIRRRETQYF. The CDR3 DNA is TGTGCCAGCAGCATCCGCAGGCGGGAGACCCAGTACTTC.

This clonotype appeared many times. The chain employs TRBV4-1 and TRBJ1-2; 10 bases agree with TRBD1. There are 14 residues in the CDR3. Germline V lookup: CDR1 MGHRA, CDR2 YSYEKL. With 4 bases clipped from V and 7 bases from J, the junction kept 6 bases outside the gene matches. The DNA for the CDR3 is TGCGCCAGCAGCCCACGGGACAGGGGTTCTGGCTACACCTTC. Translation: CASSPRDRGSGYTF.

V is TRBV19 and J is TRBJ2-5, with D possibly matching TRBD2 (6 bases). Trimming cost V 8 bases and J 2 bases, with 12 bases left between them. CDR3 length: 13 amino acids. Germline assignment: CDR1 LNHDA and CDR2 SQIVND (reference sequence). CDR3 residues: CASAAGRQETQYF. In DNA, the CDR3 is TGTGCCAGTGCGGCGGGGAGACAAGAGACCCAGTACTTC.

The V and J genes are TRBV7-6 and TRBJ2-3, with D hard to call. Germline V gene lookup returns CDR1 SGHVS and CDR2 FNYEAQ. The CDR3 loop spans 10 amino acids. V lost 5 bases and J 4 bases, leaving 1 base between the germline ends. The CDR3 nucleotides are TGTGCCAGCAGCGCAGATACGCAGTATTTT. Translation: CASSADTQYF.